The subject of this entry is one T cell receptor beta chain. As yet, its antigen is unknown. The protocol was immunoSEQ multiplex PCR, while the TCRdb copy is restricted to in-frame clones and leaves out a portion. This table holds under 200,000 clones, 87% found once. This sample is drawn from a study of T cell responses to AZD1222 COVID-19 vaccine. Study-level results: Repertoire samples came only from after the peak T cell response.

The CDR3 spans 15 residues. The germline V gene has CDR1 MNHEY and CDR2 SVGEGT. Trimming stripped 0 bases from V and 6 bases from J, with 14 bases between. The rearrangement links TRBV6-2 or TRBV6-3 to TRBJ1-2; tentatively, D is TRBD1 (6 bases). The clonotype comes from an adult in good health. The material was peripheral blood, obtained on day 0 of MenACWY control vaccination. CDR3 amino acids: CASSYSVGGLNGYTF. CDR3 DNA sequence: TGTGCCAGCAGTTACTCTGTCGGGGGGCTAAATGGCTACACCTTC.